The clone carrying this T cell receptor (beta chain) was seen repeatedly, ten times or more. This specimen comes from a study of naive and memory T cell subsets. Cells stained for CD3, CD4, CD8, CD45RA and CD27 were sorted into four subsets. Two oligonucleotides, mixed equimolar, formed the beta constant-region primer covering TRBC1 and TRBC2. Four rounds of PCR amplified the ligated cDNA using nested alpha and beta constant-region primers plus SP2. TCRdb itself ran the UMI-ligation and nested PCR reads through MiXCR, one entry per CDR3 protein. The data contain 100,000 or so distinct CDR3 sequences, about 6.5% of them singletons. The receptor was isolated from a human donor in good health. The sample was central memory CD4+ T cells from blood.

CDR3: CSASAGESGNTIYF. The CDR3 DNA reads as TGCAGTGCTAGTGCAGGGGAGTCTGGAAACACCATATATTTT. The rearrangement links TRBV20-1 to TRBJ1-3; D is possibly TRBD1 (6 bases). V was clipped by 3 bases and J by 1 base, with 10 bases between them. Per the germline V gene, CDR1 is DFQATT and CDR2 is SNEGSKA (reference sequence). CDR3 length: 14 residues.